This T cell receptor (beta chain) originates from a study of T cells in Graves' hyperthyroidism and ophthalmopathy. Amplified TCR beta CDR3 regions derived from RNA transcripts. HTBI primers drove first-round RT-PCR of the TCR CDR3. MiXCR, run by TCRdb on the multiplex PCR reads, gives a single entry per CDR3 protein. The table has over 700,000 distinct CDR3 sequences, over 35% seen once. This clonotype was counted once. The germline V gene encodes CDR1 DFQATT and CDR2 SNEGSKA (reference sequence). J lost 7 bases, V lost 0 bases, and 3 bases had no gene match. The CDR3 is made up of 13 amino acids. Graves' hyperthyroidism showing no ophthalmopathy progression within 18 months was considered stable.

The receptor comes from a woman aged 40-49 years with Graves' hyperthyroidism. The sequencing input was blood. V is TRBV20-1 and J is TRBJ1-1; 9 nucleotides align to TRBD1. The CDR3 sequence is CSARDTGGNEAFF. The CDR3, as DNA: TGCAGTGCTAGAGATACAGGGGGCAATGAAGCTTTCTTT.